What follows is one T cell receptor beta chain and its context. Its target is not known. TCRdb's copy holds only in-frame clones and misses some; the assay was immunoSEQ multiplex PCR. The table has over 100,000 clones, roughly four fifths seen once. The germline V and J ends were trimmed by 6 bases and 0 bases, with 12 bases remaining between them. Germline V gene lookup returns CDR1 SQVTM and CDR2 ANQGSEA. The CDR3 consists of 13 residues. The source of the sample is a study of T cell responses to AZD1222 COVID-19 vaccine. Whole-study context: Pooling of second doses given at about 4 or about 12 weeks was done.

Study-level findings and limits: The reported proportion of spike-specific TCRs targeting unmutated variant regions was nearly half. Baseline serology detected seropositivity in only 6 or 7 AZD1222 recipients. Spike-spanning, vaccine-associated CD4 TCRs were dominant at 160-218 and 743-854.

The chain joins TRBV29-1 to TRBJ2-7; TRBD1 is a possible D gene (6 bases). The specimen comprised peripheral blood, sampled on day 0 of AZD1222 vaccination. This sequence originates from an adult in good health. DNA for the CDR3: TGCAGCGTCAAACAGGGATTCTCCTACGAGCAGTACTTC. Amino acids: CSVKQGFSYEQYF.